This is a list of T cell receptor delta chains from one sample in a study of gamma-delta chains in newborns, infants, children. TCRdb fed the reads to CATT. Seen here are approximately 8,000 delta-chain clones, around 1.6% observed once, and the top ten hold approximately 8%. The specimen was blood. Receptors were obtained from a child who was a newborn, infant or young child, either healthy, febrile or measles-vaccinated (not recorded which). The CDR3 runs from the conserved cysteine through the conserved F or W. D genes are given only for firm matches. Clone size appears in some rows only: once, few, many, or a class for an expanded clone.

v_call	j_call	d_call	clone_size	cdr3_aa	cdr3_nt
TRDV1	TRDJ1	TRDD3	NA	CALGETLYVPYLRGYYGYTDKLIF	TGTGCTCTTGGGGAAACGCTCTACGTTCCCTATCTTAGGGGATATTATGGGTACACCGATAAACTCATCTTT
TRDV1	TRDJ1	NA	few	CALGEGTWGGLIF	TGTGCTCTTGGGGAAGGAACTTGGGGGGGGCTCATCTTT
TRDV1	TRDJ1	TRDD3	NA	CALGSGATRNWGIPKLYTDKLIF	TGTGCTCTTGGGTCCGGGGCGACAAGAAACTGGGGGATACCCAAATTGTACACCGATAAACTCATCTTT
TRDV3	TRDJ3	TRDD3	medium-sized	CAFAALNFRPSDSTGGSSWDTRQMFF	TGTGCCTTTGCTGCCCTCAACTTCCGACCGAGTGATAGTACTGGGGGCAGCTCCTGGGACACCCGACAGATGTTTTTC
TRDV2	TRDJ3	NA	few	CACGPLGASSRDTRQMFF	TGTGCCTGCGGCCCCCTTGGGGCAAGCTCCCGGGACACCCGACAGATGTTTTTC
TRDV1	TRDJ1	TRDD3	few	CALGELVLFPTGTGGPMGKLIF	TGTGCTCTTGGGGAACTAGTACTTTTCCCTACGGGTACTGGGGGCCCCATGGGTAAACTCATCTTT
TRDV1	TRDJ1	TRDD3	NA	CALGFRTPNYGGIFITDKLIF	TGTGCTCTTGGGTTTCGTACCCCAAACTATGGGGGGATCTTCATCACCGATAAACTCATCTTT
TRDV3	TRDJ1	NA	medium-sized	CAFSFLRPYWGTYTDKLIF	TGTGCCTTTAGCTTCCTACGTCCGTACTGGGGGACTTACACCGATAAACTCATCTTT
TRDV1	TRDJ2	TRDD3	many	CALGLPSPVLGGLTAQLFF	TGTGCTCTTGGTCTCCCTTCCCCCGTACTGGGGGGTTTGACAGCACAACTCTTCTTT
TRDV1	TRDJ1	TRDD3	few	CALGELESPPRTGVKLGTDKLIF	TGTGCTCTTGGGGAATTAGAATCCCCCCCACGTACTGGGGTAAAACTGGGCACCGATAAACTCATCTTT
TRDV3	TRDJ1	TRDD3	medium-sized	CAFAHHSSDWGIQALIF	TGTGCCTTTGCCCACCATAGTTCCGACTGGGGGATACAAGCACTCATCTTT
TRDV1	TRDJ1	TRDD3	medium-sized	CALGYDTSVLGDTRYTDKLIF	TGTGCTCTTGGGTATGATACTTCGGTACTGGGGGATACCCGCTACACCGATAAACTCATCTTT
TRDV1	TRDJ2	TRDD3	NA	CALGAIRYGGSESQLFF	TGTGCTCTTGGGGCAATACGTTATGGGGGATCAGAGTCACAACTCTTCTTT
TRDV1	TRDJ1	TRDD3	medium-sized	CALDVLGDTDKLIF	TGTGCTCTAGACGTACTGGGGGATACCGATAAACTCATCTTT
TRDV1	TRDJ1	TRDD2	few	CAFGELPTSLIPAPTDKLIF	TGTGCTTTTGGGGAACTTCCTACGTCACTTATACCTGCACCCACCGATAAACTCATCTTT
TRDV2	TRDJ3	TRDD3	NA	CACDRLTGGYDAWDTRQMFF	TGTGCCTGTGACCGTCTTACTGGGGGATACGACGCCTGGGACACCCGACAGATGTTTTTC
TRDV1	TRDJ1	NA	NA	CALGELGNGRYEGPYTDKLIF	TGTGCTCTTGGGGAACTAGGCAATGGACGTTACGAAGGCCCGTACACCGATAAACTCATCTTT
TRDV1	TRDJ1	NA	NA	CALGELNGLPKRLGLQTDKLIF	TGTGCTCTTGGGGAACTTAATGGCCTTCCTAAAAGACTGGGGCTACAGACCGACAAACTCATCTTT
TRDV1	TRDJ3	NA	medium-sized	CALGEKKSTTRGFSWDTRQMFF	TGTGCTCTTGGGGAAAAAAAGTCGACAACTCGCGGTTTTTCCTGGGACACCCGACAGATGTTTTTC
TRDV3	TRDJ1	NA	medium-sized	CAFRSQGFRREGTTDKLIF	TGTGCCTTTCGGTCCCAGGGGTTCCGACGTGAGGGGACAACCGATAAACTCATCTTT
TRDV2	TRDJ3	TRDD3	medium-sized	CACDTGDWGPRSWDTRQMFF	TGTGCCTGTGACACCGGGGACTGGGGGCCCCGCTCCTGGGACACCCGACAGATGTTTTTC
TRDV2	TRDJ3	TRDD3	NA	CACDTWQIMLGDSKTWDTRQMFF	TGTGCCTGTGACACCTGGCAAATAATGCTGGGGGACTCGAAGACCTGGGACACCCGACAGATGTTTTTC
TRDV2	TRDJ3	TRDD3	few	CARDALLGDTWDTRQMFF	TGTGCCCGTGACGCCCTACTGGGGGATACGTGGGACACCCGACAGATGTTTTTC
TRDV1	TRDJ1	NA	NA	CALGELGLPTSPGPKYTDKLIF	TGTGCTCTTGGGGAACTCGGGCTTCCGACGAGTCCGGGACCCAAATACACCGATAAACTCATCTTT
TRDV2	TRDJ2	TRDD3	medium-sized	CACDSWGIRGTAQLFF	TGTGCCTGTGACTCCTGGGGGATACGCGGGACAGCACAACTCTTCTTT
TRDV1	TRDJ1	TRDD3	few	CALGELTPSVGTGGSDKLIF	TGTGCTCTTGGGGAACTAACCCCTTCCGTCGGTACTGGGGGATCCGATAAACTCATCTTT
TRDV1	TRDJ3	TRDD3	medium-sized	CALGPPSYELGDTLYSSWDTRQMFF	TGTGCTCTTGGGCCCCCTTCCTACGAACTGGGGGATACGCTTTACAGCTCCTGGGACACCCGACAGATGTTTTTC
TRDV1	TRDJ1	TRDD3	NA	CALGTEVPTQLGDMWETDKLIF	TGTGCTCTTGGGACAGAGGTTCCTACTCAACTGGGGGATATGTGGGAAACCGATAAACTCATCTTT
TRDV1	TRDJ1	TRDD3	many	CALGNTWGLPSQYGGGYLYTDKLIF	TGTGCTCTTGGGAACACCTGGGGCCTCCCCTCTCAATATGGTGGGGGATACCTGTACACCGATAAACTCATCTTT
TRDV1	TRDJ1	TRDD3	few	CALGELSLSVLGEFTDKLIF	TGTGCTCTTGGGGAACTTTCGTTGTCGGTACTGGGGGAATTCACCGATAAACTCATCTTT
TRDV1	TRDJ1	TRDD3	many	CALGELLQGIPYIDKLIF	TGTGCTCTTGGGGAACTCCTACAGGGGATACCGTACATCGATAAACTCATCTTT
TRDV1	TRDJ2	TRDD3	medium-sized	CALGNPGLGDTAAQLFF	TGTGCTCTTGGGAACCCAGGTCTGGGGGATACCGCAGCACAACTCTTCTTT
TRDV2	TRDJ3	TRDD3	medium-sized	CACDTGWGLSSWDTRQMFF	TGTGCCTGTGACACCGGCTGGGGGCTTAGCTCCTGGGACACCCGACAGATGTTTTTC
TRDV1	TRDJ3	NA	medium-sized	CALGESWSRRAWDTRQMFF	TGTGCTCTTGGGGAATCCTGGTCGCGGAGGGCCTGGGACACCCGACAGATGTTTTTC
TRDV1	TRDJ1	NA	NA	CALGEAAPSYVLGDGAYTDKLIF	TGTGCTCTTGGGGAGGCCGCTCCTTCCTACGTTCTGGGGGATGGGGCGTACACCGATAAACTCATCTTT
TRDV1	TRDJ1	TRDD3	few	CAFYPPYWGILETDKLIF	TGTGCTTTTTACCCCCCGTACTGGGGGATACTCGAAACTGATAAACTCATCTTT
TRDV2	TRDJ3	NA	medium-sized	CACDTVWGSRLTSWDTRQMFF	TGTGCCTGTGACACCGTTTGGGGGTCCCGACTTACCTCCTGGGACACCCGACAGATGTTTTTC
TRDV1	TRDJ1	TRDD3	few	CALGELRKPGGYTDKLIF	TGTGCTCTTGGGGAACTACGCAAGCCCGGGGGATACACCGATAAACTCATCTTT
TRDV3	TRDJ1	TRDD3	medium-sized	CALRLPDGTGGYTDKLIF	TGTGCCCTCAGGCTACCGGACGGTACTGGGGGATATACCGATAAACTCATCTTT
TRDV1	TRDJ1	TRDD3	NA	CALGELFLLLGDTTDKLIF	TGCGCTCTTGGGGAACTCTTCCTACTACTGGGGGATACCACCGATAAACTCATCTTT
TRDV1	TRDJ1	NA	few	CALGGGLLGAPWYTDKLIF	TGTGCTCTTGGGGGCGGCCTTTTGGGGGCCCCGTGGTACACCGATAAACTCATCTTT
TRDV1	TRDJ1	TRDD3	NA	CALGELGDVARGPLGYPSGTDKLIF	TGTGCTCTTGGGGAACTAGGTGATGTAGCCAGGGGCCCTCTGGGATACCCAAGCGGCACAGATAAACTCATCTTT
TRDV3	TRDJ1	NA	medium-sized	CAFGDPGGAAGKLIF	TGTGCCTTTGGTGACCCCGGAGGGGCCGCGGGGAAACTCATCTTT
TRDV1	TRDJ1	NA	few	CALGERFGDGGKPKTDKLIF	NA
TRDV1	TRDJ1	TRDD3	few	CALGELTLRRIRPYTDKLIF	TGTGCTCTTGGGGAACTCACCCTACGTAGGATACGCCCGTACACCGATAAACTCATCTTT
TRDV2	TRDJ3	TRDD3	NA	CACDLGSLGDRSWDTRQMFF	TGTGCCTGTGACCTCGGGTCTCTGGGGGATAGGTCCTGGGACACCCGACAGATGTTTTTC
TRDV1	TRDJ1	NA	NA	CALGESLTSTLGCTLQDTDKLIF	TGTGCTCTTGGGGAAAGTTTGACGTCTACTTTAGGTTGTACCCTCCAGGACACCGATAAACTCATCTTT